Sequencing of this TCR beta chain was carried out in a study of T-cell reconstitution after alpha-beta-depleted transplantation in children. Unique molecular identifiers were built into the TCRbeta library. TCRdb itself ran the PCR reads through MiXCR, one entry per CDR3 protein. The repertoire has 450,000 to 500,000 distinct CDR3 sequences, roughly an eighth of them found once; the top ten carry over 5.5%. Sequenced material: PBMCs from the stem cell graft donor, taken from the stem cell graft. This TCR was sampled from a human donor who donated a stem cell graft to a child with combined immunodeficiency.

CDR3 in DNA: TGTGCCAGCAGCGTCGGGACTAGCGGGACCGAGCAGTACTTC. The encoded protein is CASSVGTSGTEQYF. V usage is TRBV9 and J usage is TRBJ2-7; 13 positions match TRBD2. The J segment lost 6 bases and the V segment lost 2 bases, leaving 2 bases of the junction unmatched. Germline CDR1 SGDLS, CDR2 YYNGEE. The CDR3 length is 14 residues.